These 24 T cell receptor beta chains were all obtained from the same sample, sequenced in a study of CD8 T cells in ankylosing spondylitis. Overall study findings and caveats: Eight highly homologous variants made up a TCR beta motif, and this motif appeared characteristic of ankylosing spondylitis blood.

Each CDR3 protein gets one entry after TCRdb re-called the 5' RACE reads with MiXCR. The sample yields about 450,000 distinct CDR3 sequences, roughly a quarter seen once. The antigens of these receptors remain unknown. Sequenced material: blood, either unsorted or a sorted T cell fraction (not recorded which). The receptors stem from a male donor with ankylosing spondylitis.

CDR3 loop: CASSLGSGKQFF. For the CDR3, the DNA is TGTGCCAGCAGCTTGGGTAGCGGGAAGCAGTTCTTC. The chain recombines TRBV7-6 with TRBJ2-1; 8 bases match TRBD2. Trimming at V came to 3 bases and at J to 11 bases, leaving 3 bases not matched to a gene. The CDR3 is 12 amino acids. Germline CDR1 SGHVS, CDR2 FNYEAQ.

The V call is TRBV25-1, the J call TRBJ2-7; 8 bases are a match to TRBD1. The CDR3 is made up of 16 amino acids. With V trimmed by 7 bases and J by 3 bases, 14 bases remained unmatched. Germline V gene lookup returns CDR1 MGHDK and CDR2 SYGVNS. This chain's CDR3 is CASTRTGSDWDYEQYF. The DNA of the CDR3 is TGTGCCAGCACCCGGACAGGGAGCGATTGGGACTACGAGCAGTACTTC.

This clonotype was found many times. The CDR3: CASSPRTGGSYNEQFF. The CDR3 nucleotides read TGTGCCAGCAGCCCCCGGACAGGGGGGTCCTACAATGAGCAGTTCTTC. The gene calls are TRBV11-2 and TRBJ2-1; 10 bases align to TRBD1. Germline V gene data show CDR1 as SGHAT and CDR2 as FQNNGV. The CDR3 sequence is 16 residues long. The trim removed 5 bases at V and 1 base at J, leaving 5 bases unmatched.

The J gene is TRBJ1-1, the V gene TRBV6-2 or TRBV6-3; 7 positions match TRBD1. CDR1 is MNHEY and CDR2 is SVGEGT in the germline V gene. This CDR3 is 11 amino acids long. V was pared by 6 bases and J by 6 bases, with 1 base of the junction left unmatched. CDR3 in DNA: TGTGCCAGCAGAGGGGGCCCTGAAGCTTTCTTT. Amino acids: CASRGGPEAFF.

The chain couples TRBV19 to TRBJ1-1; 7 bases are a match to TRBD1. The CDR3 covers 15 residues. The trim removed 5 bases at V and 3 bases at J, leaving 9 bases unmatched. Looked up from germline, CDR1 is LNHDA and CDR2 is SQIVND (reference sequence). CDR3 amino acids: CASSQTGRLHTEAFF. The CDR3 coding sequence is TGTGCCAGTAGTCAGACAGGGAGGTTGCACACTGAAGCTTTCTTT.

This clonotype was recorded a few times. V and J are TRBV28 and TRBJ2-1; 8 bases fit TRBD2. The CDR3 is 15 amino acids. The junction had 13 bases not matched to a gene; V was cut back by 6 bases and J by 9 bases. Germline CDR1 and CDR2: MDHEN and SYDVKM. The CDR3 protein is CASRSTQRERFEQFF. In nucleotides, the CDR3 is TGTGCCAGCAGGTCCACCCAGCGGGAGAGGTTTGAGCAGTTCTTC.

There are a few counts of this clonotype. The chain joins TRBV12-3 or TRBV12-4 to TRBJ1-6; 10 nucleotides line up with TRBD1. The length of the CDR3 is 14 residues. The ends lost 6 bases at V and 7 bases at J; junction bases unmatched: 3. The CDR3 region is CASRGTGDNSPLHF. The DNA for the CDR3 is TGTGCCAGCAGGGGGACAGGGGACAATTCACCCCTCCACTTT.

This clonotype was detected only a few times. This CDR3 reads CASFSGGQFSYEQYF. The CDR3, as DNA: TGTGCCAGCTTTTCCGGGGGACAGTTCTCCTACGAGCAGTACTTC. The rearrangement links TRBV18 to TRBJ2-7; tentatively, D is TRBD1 (7 bases). Trimming removed 7 bases from V and 0 bases from J, with 16 bases in between. Per germline, CDR1 KGHSH and CDR2 LQKENI. The CDR3 contains 15 residues.

The chain employs TRBV4-2 and TRBJ2-2; D is uncertain. Looked up from germline, CDR1 is LGHNA and CDR2 is YNFKEQ. This CDR3 spans 16 amino acids. V was clipped by 1 base and J by 5 bases, with 14 bases between them. The CDR3 reads CASSQGLGPETGELFF. The DNA of the CDR3 is TGTGCCAGCAGCCAAGGGTTGGGCCCGGAAACCGGGGAGCTGTTTTTT.

This chain links TRBV11-2 with TRBJ1-1; 8 nucleotides align to TRBD1. This CDR3 contains 15 residues. V lost 3 bases to trimming and J lost 6 bases; unmatched junction nucleotides: 9. Germline values: CDR1 SGHAT, CDR2 FQNNGV. The CDR3 DNA follows: TGTGCCAGCAGCTTGCAGGGGGCGCGGGAGGCTGAAGCTTTCTTT. Its translation: CASSLQGAREAEAFF.

This clonotype was counted many times. The gene calls are TRBV12-3 or TRBV12-4 and TRBJ1-2; TRBD1 matches 8 bases. J was trimmed by 5 bases and V by 6 bases; bases with no gene match: 8. The CDR3 length is 14 residues. The CDR3: CASSVGQALYGYTF. The DNA for the CDR3 is TGTGCCAGCAGCGTGGGACAGGCCCTATATGGCTACACCTTC.

This clonotype has only a few counts. A junction end diverges from the germline sequence, so it may reflect a read error. The chain couples TRBV2 to TRBJ2-1; 8 nucleotides match TRBD2. CDR1 is SNHLY, CDR2 FYNNEI, per germline. The CDR3 is 12 amino acids. The CDR3 coding sequence is TGTGCCAGCAGTGATAGGGTAGCGGGAACTCCCTTC. This sequence encodes CASSDRVAGTPF.

The gene calls are TRBV7-2 and TRBJ2-7, with D unresolved. Looked up from germline, CDR1 is SGHTA and CDR2 is FQGNSA. Deletions cut 0 bases from V and 0 bases from J, with 12 bases between. CDR3 length: 16 amino acids. This chain's CDR3 is CASSLALFGSSYEQYF. CDR3 nucleotides: TGTGCCAGCAGCTTAGCGCTTTTTGGCAGCTCCTACGAGCAGTACTTC.

The chain links TRBV7-2 to TRBJ2-7, with a tentative D call TRBD1 (7 bases). This CDR3 is built from 16 residues. Germline V CDR1 and CDR2: SGHTA, FQGNSA. The V end lost 3 bases, the J end lost 4 bases, and 19 bases lay between the germline ends. The CDR3 is CASSFRTGGGFYEQYF. The CDR3 DNA is TGTGCCAGCAGCTTTCGGACAGGAGGGGGGTTTTACGAGCAGTACTTC.

The chain uses TRBV4-1 and TRBJ2-1; weak D call: TRBD1 (5 bases). Deletions cut 6 bases from V and 6 bases from J, with 18 bases between. The CDR3 is 15 amino acids. Germline V lookup: CDR1 MGHRA, CDR2 YSYEKL. CDR3 nucleotide sequence: TGCGCCAGCAGGCTTACAGGCGGTGGTGGCAATGAGCAGTTCTTC. This gives the protein CASRLTGGGGNEQFF.

The V gene is TRBV28, the J gene TRBJ2-2; 7 positions agree with TRBD1. The germline CDR1 and CDR2 sequences are MDHEN and SYDVKM. V was clipped by 6 bases and J by 3 bases; unmatched bases: 4. CDR3 length equals 14 residues. The CDR3 region is CASRRDRDTGELFF. CDR3 nucleotide sequence: TGTGCCAGCAGGAGAGACAGGGACACCGGGGAGCTGTTTTTT.

This clonotype occurred a few times. The chain employs TRBV12-3 or TRBV12-4 and TRBJ2-2; the D gene is possibly TRBD2 (6 bases). This CDR3 region has 16 residues. V shed 6 bases and J shed 4 bases, with 18 bases lying between them. The CDR3, as DNA: TGTGCCAGCAGCCCACCCCTCCAGGGAGGCACCGGGGAGCTGTTTTTT. Its protein is CASSPPLQGGTGELFF.

The V and J genes are TRBV3-1 and TRBJ2-5; 10 bases are shared with TRBD1. The V gene end was trimmed by 1 base and the J gene end by 6 bases; junction bases not matched to a gene: 5. CDR3 length equals 15 residues. CDR1 and CDR2 (germline): LGHDT, YNNKEL (reference sequence). The CDR3 is CASSQGTGGMKTQYF. CDR3 sequence (DNA): TGTGCCAGCAGCCAAGGGACAGGGGGAATGAAGACCCAGTACTTC.

A note on this clonotype: A junction end diverges from the germline sequence, so it may reflect a read error. This chain joins TRBV7-2 and TRBJ2-2, with a weak D call TRBD1 (5 bases). Germline V lookup: CDR1 SGHTA, CDR2 FQGNSA. The length of the CDR3 is 15 residues. CDR3 DNA: TGTGCCAGCAGCTTATTCGCAGGGAACTCCGGGGAGCTGTTTTTT. Its protein is CASSLFAGNSGELFF.

The rearrangement links TRBV12-3 or TRBV12-4 to TRBJ2-7; maybe TRBD2 (6 bases). This CDR3 comprises 14 residues. The V end was cut by 3 bases, the J end by 4 bases, with 13 bases between. The DNA of the CDR3 is TGTGCCAGCAGTTTTGACGGGAGTGGGTACGAGCAGTACTTC. This translates into CASSFDGSGYEQYF.

The chain recombines TRBV5-1 with TRBJ1-2, with unresolved D. Germline lookup yields CDR1 SGHRS and CDR2 YFSETQ. Trimming pared 4 bases from V and 8 bases from J, leaving 15 bases between. The CDR3 consists of 13 residues. In DNA, the CDR3 is TGCGCCAGCAGCCCGGAGATGGCGGGAGGCTACACCTTC. This gives the protein CASSPEMAGGYTF.

This sequence joins TRBV21-1 and TRBJ2-7. TRBV21-1 is recorded as a pseudogene. This CDR3 is 15 amino acids long. CDR3 in DNA: TGTGCCAGCAGCAAAAGGCTCCGCGTCGGACCCGAGCAGTACTTC. This translates into CASSKRLRVGPEQYF.

The chain combines TRBV7-2 with TRBJ2-1; 12 positions match TRBD2. The CDR3 has 16 amino acids. The J segment lost 8 bases and the V segment lost 5 bases, leaving 10 bases of the junction unmatched. The germline V gene has CDR1 SGHTA and CDR2 FQGNSA. CDR3: CASSPGTSGRGDEQFF. CDR3 bases: TGTGCCAGCAGCCCGGGGACTAGCGGGCGGGGGGATGAGCAGTTCTTC. The full variable domain, completed using reference TRBV7-2 and TRBJ2-1, is GAGVSQSPSNKVTEKGKDVELRCDPISGHTALYWYRQSLGQGLEFLIYFQGNSAPDKSGLPSDRFSAERTGGSVSTLTIQRTQQEDSAVYLCASSPGTSGRGDEQFFGPGTRLTVL.

A remark on this clonotype: The junction does not match germline at one end; this may be a read error. The rearrangement uses TRBV12-3 or TRBV12-4 and TRBJ2-1; TRBD2 matches at 12 bases. The CDR3 covers 18 residues. CDR3 protein: CATSPGTSGFSSYNEQFF. CDR3 nucleotide sequence: TGTGCCACCAGTCCTGGGACTAGCGGGTTTAGCTCCTACAATGAGCAGTTCTTC.